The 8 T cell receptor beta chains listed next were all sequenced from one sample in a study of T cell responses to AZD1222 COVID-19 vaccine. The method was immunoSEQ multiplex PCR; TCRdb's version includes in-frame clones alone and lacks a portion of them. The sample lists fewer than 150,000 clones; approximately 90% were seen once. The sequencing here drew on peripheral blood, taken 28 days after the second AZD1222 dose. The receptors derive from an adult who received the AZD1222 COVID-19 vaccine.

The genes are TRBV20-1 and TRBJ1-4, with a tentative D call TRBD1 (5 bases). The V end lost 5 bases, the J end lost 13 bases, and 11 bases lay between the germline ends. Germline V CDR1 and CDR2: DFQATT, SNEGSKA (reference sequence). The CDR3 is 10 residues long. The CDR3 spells CSALKGTLFF. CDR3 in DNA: TGCAGTGCTTTGAAGGGGACACTGTTTTTT.

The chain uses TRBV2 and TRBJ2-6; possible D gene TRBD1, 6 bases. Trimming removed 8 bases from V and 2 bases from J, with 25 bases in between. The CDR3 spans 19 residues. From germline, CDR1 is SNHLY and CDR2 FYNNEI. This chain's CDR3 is CASLTLDRRPPAGANVLTF. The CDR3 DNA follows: TGTGCCAGCTTGACCCTCGACAGGAGACCCCCCGCTGGGGCCAACGTCCTGACTTTC.

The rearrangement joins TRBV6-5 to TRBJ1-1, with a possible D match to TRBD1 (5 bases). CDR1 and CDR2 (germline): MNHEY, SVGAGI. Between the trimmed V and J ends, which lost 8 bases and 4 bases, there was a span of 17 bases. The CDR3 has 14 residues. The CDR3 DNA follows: TGTGCCAGCTCAGGCTTGGGGGAGATCACTGAAGCTTTCTTT. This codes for CASSGLGEITEAFF.

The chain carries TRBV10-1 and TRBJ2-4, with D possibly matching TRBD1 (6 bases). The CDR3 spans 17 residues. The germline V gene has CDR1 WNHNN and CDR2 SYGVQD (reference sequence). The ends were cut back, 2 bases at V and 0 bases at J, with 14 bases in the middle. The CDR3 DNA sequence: TGCGCCAGCAGTGAGACTACAGGGAGCCTAGCCAAAAACATTCAGTACTTC. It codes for CASSETTGSLAKNIQYF.

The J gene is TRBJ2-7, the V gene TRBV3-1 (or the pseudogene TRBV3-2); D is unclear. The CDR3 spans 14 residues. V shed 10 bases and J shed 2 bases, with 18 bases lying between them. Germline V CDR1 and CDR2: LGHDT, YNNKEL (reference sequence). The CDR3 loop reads CATNPRLLPYEQYF. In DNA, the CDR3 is TGTGCCACCAACCCTCGCCTTCTCCCCTACGAGCAGTACTTC.

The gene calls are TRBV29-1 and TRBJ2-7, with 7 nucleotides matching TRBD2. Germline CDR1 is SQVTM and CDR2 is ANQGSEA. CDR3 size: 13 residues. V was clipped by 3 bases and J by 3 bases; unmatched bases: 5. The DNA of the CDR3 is TGCAGCGTTGATCGGGCTAGCGGCTACGAGCAGTACTTC. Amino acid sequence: CSVDRASGYEQYF.

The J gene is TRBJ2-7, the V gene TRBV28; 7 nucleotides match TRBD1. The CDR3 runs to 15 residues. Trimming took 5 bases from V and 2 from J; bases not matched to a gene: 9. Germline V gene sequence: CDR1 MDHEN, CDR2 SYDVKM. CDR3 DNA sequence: TGTGCCAGCAGTCGGACAGGCAGTCAGGCCTACGAGCAGTACTTC. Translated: CASSRTGSQAYEQYF.

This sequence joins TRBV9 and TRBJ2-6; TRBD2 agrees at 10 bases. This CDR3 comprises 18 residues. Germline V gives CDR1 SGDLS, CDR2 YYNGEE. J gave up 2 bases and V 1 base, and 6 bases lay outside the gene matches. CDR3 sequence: CASSVRLAGVTGANVLTF. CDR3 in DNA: TGTGCCAGCAGCGTAAGACTAGCGGGTGTGACTGGGGCCAACGTCCTGACTTTC.